This TCR beta chain was identified during a study of spatial heterogeneity in lung cancer. Study-wide findings and caveats: Detection of ubiquitous tumor TCRs in blood was higher at resection than follow-up.

This clonotype was seen repeatedly, ten times or more. Its antigen is still unknown. In the library, each TCR cDNA molecule bore its own unique molecular identifier. TCRdb redid the calling of the 5' RACE reads with MiXCR, one entry per CDR3 protein. The sample consists of about 48,000 distinct CDR3 sequences, approximately 5% of them appearing once. Time point here: sample taken at primary tumor resection. Whole RNA, which was extracted from tumor, nontumor lung tissue or frozen PBMC, was sequenced without any cell sorting. Donors were fewer than 90 untreated early-stage non-small cell lung cancer patients. Trimming removed 0 bases from V and 9 bases from J, with 16 bases in between. Germline loops: CDR1 SGHRS, CDR2 YFSETQ. CDR3 length equals 15 residues.

This TCR derives from a male donor with early-stage non-small cell lung cancer. The chain recombines TRBV5-1 with TRBJ2-1; D not certain. The sample was PBMCs, taken at surgery. The CDR3, as DNA: TGCGCCAGCAGCTTGGATCCTTCGGGTGGTATTGAGCAGTTCTTC. It translates to CASSLDPSGGIEQFF.